This T cell receptor (beta chain) appears in the sequencing data of a study of cytomegalovirus exposure and HLA in healthy donors. Whole-study findings and limits: Reportedly, diagnosis of cytomegalovirus status by the classifier showed high specificity and sensitivity.

The assay was immunoSEQ multiplex PCR, and TCRdb's table has in-frame clones only and misses some. The repertoire holds more than 100,000 clones, with 85% to 90% as singletons. Worth noting for this clone: No antigen is known for it.

The receptor comes from a woman aged 18 to 35 in good health and CMV-seropositive. Material for sequencing was PBMCs.

CDR3 sequence (DNA): TGCGCCAGCAGCCAACAACTGGACAGGGACGGGGACACTGAAGCTTTCTTT. Translation gives CASSQQLDRDGDTEAFF. The V gene is TRBV4-1, the J gene TRBJ1-1; 8 bases align to TRBD1. Per germline, CDR1 MGHRA and CDR2 YSYEKL. The CDR3 covers 17 residues. V lost 2 bases, J lost 3 bases, and 11 bases stayed unmatched.